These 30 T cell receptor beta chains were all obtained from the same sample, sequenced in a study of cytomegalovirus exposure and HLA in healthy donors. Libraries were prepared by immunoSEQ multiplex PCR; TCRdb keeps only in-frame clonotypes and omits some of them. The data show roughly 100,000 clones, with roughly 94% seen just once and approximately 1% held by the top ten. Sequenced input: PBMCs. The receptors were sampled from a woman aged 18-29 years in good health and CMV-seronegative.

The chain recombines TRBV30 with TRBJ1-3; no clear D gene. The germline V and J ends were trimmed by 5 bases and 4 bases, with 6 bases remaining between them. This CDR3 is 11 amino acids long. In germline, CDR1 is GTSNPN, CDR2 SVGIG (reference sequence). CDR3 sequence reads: CAWFRGNTIYF. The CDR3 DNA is TGTGCCTGGTTCAGGGGAAACACCATATATTTT.

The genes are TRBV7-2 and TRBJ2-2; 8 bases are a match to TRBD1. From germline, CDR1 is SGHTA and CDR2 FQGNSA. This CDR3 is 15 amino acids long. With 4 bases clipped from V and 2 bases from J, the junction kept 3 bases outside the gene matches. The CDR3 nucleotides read TGTGCCAGCAGCTCTGACAGGGGTAACACCGGGGAGCTGTTTTTT. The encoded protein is CASSSDRGNTGELFF.

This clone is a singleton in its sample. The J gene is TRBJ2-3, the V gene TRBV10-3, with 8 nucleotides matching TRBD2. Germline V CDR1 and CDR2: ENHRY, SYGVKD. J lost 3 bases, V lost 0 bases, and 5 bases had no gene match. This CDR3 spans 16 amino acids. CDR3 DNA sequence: TGTGCCATCAGTGAGTCTAGCGGGGCGGGGACAGATACGCAGTATTTT. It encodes CAISESSGAGTDTQYF.

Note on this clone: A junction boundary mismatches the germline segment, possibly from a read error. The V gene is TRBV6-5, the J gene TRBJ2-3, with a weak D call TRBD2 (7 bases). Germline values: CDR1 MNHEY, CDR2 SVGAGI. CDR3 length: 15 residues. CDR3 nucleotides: TGTGCCAGCAGGTCAGCAGGCGGGGGCACGGATACGCAGTATTTT. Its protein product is CASRSAGGGTDTQYF.

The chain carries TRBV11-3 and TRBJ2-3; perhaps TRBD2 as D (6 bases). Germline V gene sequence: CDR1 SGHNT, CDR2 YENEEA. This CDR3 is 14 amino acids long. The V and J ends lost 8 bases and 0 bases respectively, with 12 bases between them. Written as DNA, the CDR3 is TGTGCCAGCTCTGGAGGAGGGAGCACAGATACGCAGTATTTT. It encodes CASSGGGSTDTQYF.

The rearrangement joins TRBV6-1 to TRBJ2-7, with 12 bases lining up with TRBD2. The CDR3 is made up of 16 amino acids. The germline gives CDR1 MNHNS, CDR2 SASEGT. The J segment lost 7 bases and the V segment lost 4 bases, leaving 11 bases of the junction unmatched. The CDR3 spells CASSGDGLAGYLEQYF. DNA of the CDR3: TGTGCCAGCAGTGGGGACGGACTAGCGGGGTATTTGGAGCAGTACTTC.

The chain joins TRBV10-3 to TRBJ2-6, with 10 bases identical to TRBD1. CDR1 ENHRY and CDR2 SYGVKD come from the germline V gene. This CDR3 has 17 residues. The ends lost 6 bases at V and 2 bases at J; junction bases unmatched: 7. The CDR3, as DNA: TGTGCCATCAGCCCCGGGACAGGGGCACCTGGGGCCAACGTCCTGACTTTC. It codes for CAISPGTGAPGANVLTF.

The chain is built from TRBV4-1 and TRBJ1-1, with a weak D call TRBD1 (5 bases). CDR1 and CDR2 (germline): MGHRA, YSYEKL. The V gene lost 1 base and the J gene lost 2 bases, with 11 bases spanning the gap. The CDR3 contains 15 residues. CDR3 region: CASSQVLGGNTEAFF. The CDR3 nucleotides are TGCGCCAGCAGCCAAGTTTTGGGGGGTAACACTGAAGCTTTCTTT.

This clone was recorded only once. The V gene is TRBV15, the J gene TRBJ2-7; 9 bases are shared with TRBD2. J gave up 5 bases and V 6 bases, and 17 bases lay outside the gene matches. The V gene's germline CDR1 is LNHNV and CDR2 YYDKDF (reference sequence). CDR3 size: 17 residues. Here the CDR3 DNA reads TGTGCCACCAGTGCCTCCCAGCGGGAGGTATTGGTCGACGAGCAGTACTTC. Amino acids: CATSASQREVLVDEQYF.

The CDR3 spells CASSFAGDSGNTIYF. The CDR3 nucleotides are TGCGCCAGCAGCTTCGCGGGGGACTCTGGAAACACCATATATTTT. This chain links TRBV5-1 with TRBJ1-3, with a weak D call TRBD1 (5 bases). The CDR3 covers 15 residues. The germline V gene encodes CDR1 SGHRS and CDR2 YFSETQ. Trimming pared 2 bases from V and 0 bases from J, leaving 9 bases between.

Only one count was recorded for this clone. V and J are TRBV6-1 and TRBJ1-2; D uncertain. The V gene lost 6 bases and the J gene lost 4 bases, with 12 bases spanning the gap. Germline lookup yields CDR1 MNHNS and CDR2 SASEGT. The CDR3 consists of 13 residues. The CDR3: CASRVGRSYGYTF. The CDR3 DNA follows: TGTGCCAGCAGGGTTGGCAGGTCCTATGGCTACACCTTC.

The CDR3 here is CATSTGTSFSNQPQHF. In DNA form, the CDR3 reads TGTGCCACCAGCACAGGGACTTCCTTTAGCAATCAGCCCCAGCATTTT. The chain combines TRBV15 with TRBJ1-5; weak D call: TRBD1 (5 bases). The length of the CDR3 is 16 residues. The germline V and J ends were trimmed by 4 bases and 0 bases, with 13 bases remaining between them. Per germline, CDR1 LNHNV and CDR2 YYDKDF (reference sequence).

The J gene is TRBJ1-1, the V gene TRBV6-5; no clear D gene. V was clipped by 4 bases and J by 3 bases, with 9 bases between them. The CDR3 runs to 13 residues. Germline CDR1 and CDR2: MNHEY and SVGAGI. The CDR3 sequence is CASSSGVYTEAFF. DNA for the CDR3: TGTGCCAGCAGTTCCGGAGTGTACACTGAAGCTTTCTTT.

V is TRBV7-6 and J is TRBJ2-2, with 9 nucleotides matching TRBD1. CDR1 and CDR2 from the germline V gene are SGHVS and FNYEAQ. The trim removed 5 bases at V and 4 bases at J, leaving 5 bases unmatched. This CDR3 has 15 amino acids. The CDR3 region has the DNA TGTGCCAGCAGCCAGGGACAGGGTAGCACCGGGGAGCTGTTTTTT. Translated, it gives CASSQGQGSTGELFF.

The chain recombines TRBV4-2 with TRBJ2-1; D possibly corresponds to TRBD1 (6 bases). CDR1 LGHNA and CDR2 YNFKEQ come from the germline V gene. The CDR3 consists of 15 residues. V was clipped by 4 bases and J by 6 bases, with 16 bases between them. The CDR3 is CASSPYLTGGNEQFF. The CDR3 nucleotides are TGTGCCAGCAGCCCCTACCTGACAGGTGGCAATGAGCAGTTCTTC.

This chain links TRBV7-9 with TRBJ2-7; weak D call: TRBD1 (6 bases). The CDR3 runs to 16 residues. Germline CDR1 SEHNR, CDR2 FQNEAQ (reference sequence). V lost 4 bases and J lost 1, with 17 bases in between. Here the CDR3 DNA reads TGTGCCAGCAGCTCCTCGGCGACAGGAATGTCCTACGAGCAGTACTTC. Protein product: CASSSSATGMSYEQYF.

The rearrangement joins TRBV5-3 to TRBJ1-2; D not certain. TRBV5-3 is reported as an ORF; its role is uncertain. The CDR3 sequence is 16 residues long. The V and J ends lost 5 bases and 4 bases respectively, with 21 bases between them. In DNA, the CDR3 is TGTGCCAGAAGGATGATGAGGGATCCGGCGATCTATGGCTACACCTTC. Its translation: CARRMMRDPAIYGYTF.

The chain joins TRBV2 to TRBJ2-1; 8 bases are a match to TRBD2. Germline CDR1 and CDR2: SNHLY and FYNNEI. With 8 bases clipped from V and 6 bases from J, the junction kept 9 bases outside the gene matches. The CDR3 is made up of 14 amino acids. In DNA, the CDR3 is TGTGCCAGCTACTTGAGCGGGAGAGGCAATGAGCAGTTCTTC. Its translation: CASYLSGRGNEQFF.

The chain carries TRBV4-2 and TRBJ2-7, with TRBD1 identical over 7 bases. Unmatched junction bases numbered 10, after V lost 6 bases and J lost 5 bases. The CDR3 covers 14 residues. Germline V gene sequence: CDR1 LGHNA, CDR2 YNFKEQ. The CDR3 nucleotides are TGTGCCAGCAGGCGTGGACAGGTCGAGGACGAGCAGTACTTC. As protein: CASRRGQVEDEQYF.

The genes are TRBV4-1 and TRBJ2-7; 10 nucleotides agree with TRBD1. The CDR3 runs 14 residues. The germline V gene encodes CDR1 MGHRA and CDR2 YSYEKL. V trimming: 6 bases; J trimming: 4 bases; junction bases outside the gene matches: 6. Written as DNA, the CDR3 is TGCGCCAGCAGTCCCGGGACAGGGGATTACGAGCAGTACTTC. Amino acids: CASSPGTGDYEQYF.

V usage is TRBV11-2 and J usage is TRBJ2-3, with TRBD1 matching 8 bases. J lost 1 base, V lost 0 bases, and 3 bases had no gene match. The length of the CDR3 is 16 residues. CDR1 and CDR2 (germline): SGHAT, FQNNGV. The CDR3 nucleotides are TGTGCCAGCAGCTTAGAGACAGGGGTCGGCACAGATACGCAGTATTTT. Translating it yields CASSLETGVGTDTQYF.

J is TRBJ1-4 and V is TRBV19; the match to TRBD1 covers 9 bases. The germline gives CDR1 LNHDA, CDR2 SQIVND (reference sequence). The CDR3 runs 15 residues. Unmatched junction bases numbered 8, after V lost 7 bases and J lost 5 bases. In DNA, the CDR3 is TGTGCCAGTATCAACCGGGACAGGGAAAATGAAAAACTGTTTTTT. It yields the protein CASINRDRENEKLFF.

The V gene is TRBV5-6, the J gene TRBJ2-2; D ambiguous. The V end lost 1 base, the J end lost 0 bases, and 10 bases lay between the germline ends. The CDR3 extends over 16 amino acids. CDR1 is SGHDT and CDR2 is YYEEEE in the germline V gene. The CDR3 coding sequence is TGTGCCAGCAGCTTGTCAAGAGAACCGAACACCGGGGAGCTGTTTTTT. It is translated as CASSLSREPNTGELFF.

CDR3 in DNA: TGTGCCAGCAGCCCCCTGGGGACAGGGGGCCATGAGCAGTTCTTC. Encoded protein: CASSPLGTGGHEQFF. This rearrangement joins TRBV6-1 to TRBJ2-1; TRBD1 matches at 12 bases. The CDR3 is 15 amino acids. The V gene's germline CDR1 is MNHNS and CDR2 SASEGT. J lost 8 bases, V lost 6 bases, and 8 bases had no gene match.

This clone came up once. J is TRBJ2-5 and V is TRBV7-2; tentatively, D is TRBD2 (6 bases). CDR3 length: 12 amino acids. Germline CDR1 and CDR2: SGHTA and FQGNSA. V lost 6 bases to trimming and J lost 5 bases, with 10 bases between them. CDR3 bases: TGTGCCAGCAGTCGGAGGGTTGAGACCCAGTACTTC. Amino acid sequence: CASSRRVETQYF.

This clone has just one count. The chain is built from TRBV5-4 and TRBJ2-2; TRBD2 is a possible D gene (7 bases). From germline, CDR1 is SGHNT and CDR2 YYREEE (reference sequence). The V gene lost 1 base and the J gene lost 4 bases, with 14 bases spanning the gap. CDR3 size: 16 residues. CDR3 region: CASSLSAGAATGELFF. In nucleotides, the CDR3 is TGTGCCAGCAGCTTGAGCGCGGGGGCTGCCACCGGGGAGCTGTTTTTT.

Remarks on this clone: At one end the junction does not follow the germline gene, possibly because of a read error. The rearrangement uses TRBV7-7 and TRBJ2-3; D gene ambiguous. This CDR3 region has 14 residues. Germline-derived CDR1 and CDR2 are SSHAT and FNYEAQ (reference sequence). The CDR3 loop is CASSLNGPTDTQYF. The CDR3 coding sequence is TGTGCTAGCAGCTTAAACGGTCCCACAGATACGCAGTATTTT.

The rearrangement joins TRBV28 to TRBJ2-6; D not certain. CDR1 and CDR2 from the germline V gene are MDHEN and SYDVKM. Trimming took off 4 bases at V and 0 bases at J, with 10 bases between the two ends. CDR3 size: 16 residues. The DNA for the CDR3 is TGTGCCAGCAGTTGGATTACAGTCTCTGGGGCCAACGTCCTGACTTTC. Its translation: CASSWITVSGANVLTF.

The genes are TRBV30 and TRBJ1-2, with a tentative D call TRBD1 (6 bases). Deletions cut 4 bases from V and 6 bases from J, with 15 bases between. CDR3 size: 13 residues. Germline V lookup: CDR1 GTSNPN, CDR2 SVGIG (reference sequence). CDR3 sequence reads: CAWNYRDRHGYTF. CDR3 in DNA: TGTGCCTGGAATTACAGGGATCGGCATGGCTACACCTTC.

The CDR3 region is CASSLGGLNTEAFF. The CDR3 DNA reads TGTGCCAGCAGCTTAGGGGGCTTGAACACTGAAGCTTTCTTT. The chain is built from TRBV7-2 and TRBJ1-1; maybe TRBD1 (5 bases). Trimming removed 1 base at V and 0 bases at J, with 6 bases between. CDR3 length equals 14 residues. Germline V CDR1 and CDR2: SGHTA, FQGNSA.